This T cell receptor (beta chain) was identified during a study of blood T cell repertoires in COVID-19. About the study: Samples of COVID-19 (acute and convalescent) were obtained from the United States, Italy and Spain. Nucleic acid was either cDNA or gDNA, and it came from T cells, B-cell-depleted T cells, or PBMCs.

Patients in Seattle were enrolled during active infection, then followed longitudinally. Unmatched junction bases numbered 8, after V lost 6 bases and J lost 9 bases. CDR3 length equals 12 residues. Germline CDR1 is MNHNY and CDR2 is SVGAGI (reference sequence). As processed by the authors: By means of reference gene primer amplification, nucleated cell counts were estimated. Repertoires were generated with immunoSEQ multiplex PCR, while TCRdb's copy carries only in-frame clones and drops some. D and trimming come from the DNA, and the V and J calls and clone size come from that table. The sample shows approximately 170,000 clones, approximately 85% of them seen only once.

The receptor comes from an elderly man with COVID-19, enrolled during active disease. Source material: peripheral blood. The rearrangement links TRBV6-6 to TRBJ2-7; 7 nucleotides align to TRBD1. CDR3 residues: CASRRDSGGQYF. Here the CDR3 DNA reads TGTGCCAGCAGACGGGACAGTGGTGGGCAGTACTTC.